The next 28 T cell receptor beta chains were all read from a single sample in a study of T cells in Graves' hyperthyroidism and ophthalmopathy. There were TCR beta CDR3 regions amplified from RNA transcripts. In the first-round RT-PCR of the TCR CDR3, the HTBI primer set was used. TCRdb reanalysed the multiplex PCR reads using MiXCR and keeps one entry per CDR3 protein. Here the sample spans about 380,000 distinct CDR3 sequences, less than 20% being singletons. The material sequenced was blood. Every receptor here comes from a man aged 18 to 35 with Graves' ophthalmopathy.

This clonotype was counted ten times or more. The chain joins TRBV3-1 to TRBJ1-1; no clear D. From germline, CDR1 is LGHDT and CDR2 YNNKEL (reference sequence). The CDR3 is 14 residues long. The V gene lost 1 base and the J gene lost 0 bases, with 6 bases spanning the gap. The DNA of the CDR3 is TGTGCCAGCAGCCAAGCCGGGGTGAACACTGAAGCTTTCTTT. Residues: CASSQAGVNTEAFF. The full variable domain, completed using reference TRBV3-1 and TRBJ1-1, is DTAVSQTPKYLVTQMGNDKSIKCEQNLGHDTMYWYKQDSKKFLKIMFSYNNKELIINETVPNRFSPKSPDKAHLNLHINSLELGDSAVYFCASSQAGVNTEAFFGQGTRLTVV.

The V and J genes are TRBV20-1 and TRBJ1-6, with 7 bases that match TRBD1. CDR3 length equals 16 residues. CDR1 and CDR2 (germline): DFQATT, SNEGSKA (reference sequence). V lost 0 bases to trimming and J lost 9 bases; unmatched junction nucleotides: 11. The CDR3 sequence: CSARDQGVGASSPLHF. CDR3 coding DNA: TGCAGTGCTAGAGATCAGGGGGTGGGTGCTTCTTCACCCCTCCACTTT.

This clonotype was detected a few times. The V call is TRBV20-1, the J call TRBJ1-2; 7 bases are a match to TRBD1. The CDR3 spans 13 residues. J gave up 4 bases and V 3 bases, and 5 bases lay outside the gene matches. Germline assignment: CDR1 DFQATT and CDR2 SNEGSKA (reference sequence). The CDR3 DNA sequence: TGCAGTGCTAGTCATACAGGGGCCTATGGCTACACCTTC. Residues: CSASHTGAYGYTF.

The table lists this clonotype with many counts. The CDR3 here is CSAPAWTSGGTDTQYF. The CDR3 coding sequence is TGCAGTGCTCCGGCCTGGACTAGCGGGGGCACAGATACGCAGTATTTT. The rearrangement links TRBV20-1 to TRBJ2-3; TRBD2 agrees at 12 bases. This CDR3 is built from 16 residues. Unmatched junction bases numbered 7, after V lost 5 bases and J lost 1 base. The germline CDR1 and CDR2 sequences are DFQATT and SNEGSKA (reference sequence).

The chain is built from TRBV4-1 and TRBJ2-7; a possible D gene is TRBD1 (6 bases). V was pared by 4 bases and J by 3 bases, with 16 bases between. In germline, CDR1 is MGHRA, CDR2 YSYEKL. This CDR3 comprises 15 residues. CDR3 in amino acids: CASSRADSVNYEQYF. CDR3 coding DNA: TGCGCCAGCAGCCGGGCGGACAGCGTAAACTACGAGCAGTACTTC.

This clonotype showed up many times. CDR3 sequence reads: CASSLGEVGEQYF. The CDR3 DNA sequence: TGTGCCAGCAGCCTAGGAGAGGTGGGGGAGCAGTACTTC. The chain uses TRBV6-1 and TRBJ2-7; no definite D call. CDR1 and CDR2 from the germline V gene are MNHNS and SASEGT. Trimming cost V 6 bases and J 7 bases, with 16 bases left between them. This CDR3 is 13 amino acids long.

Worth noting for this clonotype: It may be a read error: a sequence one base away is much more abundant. The CDR3 region is CASRPEDRTNQPQHF. The CDR3 DNA reads TGTGCCAGCAGACCCGAGGACAGGACCAATCAGCCCCAGCATTTT. The V call is TRBV6-1, the J call TRBJ1-5, with 7 nucleotides matching TRBD1. The ends lost 6 bases at V and 3 bases at J; junction bases unmatched: 8. Germline V gives CDR1 MNHNS, CDR2 SASEGT. The CDR3 sequence is 15 residues long.

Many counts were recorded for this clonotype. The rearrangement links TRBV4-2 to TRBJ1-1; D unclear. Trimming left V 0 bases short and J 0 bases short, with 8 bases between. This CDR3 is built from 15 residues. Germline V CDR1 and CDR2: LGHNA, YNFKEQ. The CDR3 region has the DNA TGTGCCAGCAGCCAAGACGCCAACCTGAACACTGAAGCTTTCTTT. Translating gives CASSQDANLNTEAFF.

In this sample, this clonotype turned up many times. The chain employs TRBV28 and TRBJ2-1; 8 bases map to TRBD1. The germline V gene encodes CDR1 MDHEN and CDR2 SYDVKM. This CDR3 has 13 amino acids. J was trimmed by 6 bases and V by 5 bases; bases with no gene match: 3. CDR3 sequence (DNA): TGTGCCAGCAGTGAAGGGACAGGCAATGAGCAGTTCTTC. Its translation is CASSEGTGNEQFF.

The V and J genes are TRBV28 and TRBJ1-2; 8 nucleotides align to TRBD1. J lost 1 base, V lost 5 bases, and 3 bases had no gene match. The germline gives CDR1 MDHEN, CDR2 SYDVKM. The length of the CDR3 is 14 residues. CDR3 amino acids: CASSQDRVNYGYTF. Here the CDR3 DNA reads TGTGCCAGCAGTCAGGACAGGGTTAACTATGGCTACACCTTC.

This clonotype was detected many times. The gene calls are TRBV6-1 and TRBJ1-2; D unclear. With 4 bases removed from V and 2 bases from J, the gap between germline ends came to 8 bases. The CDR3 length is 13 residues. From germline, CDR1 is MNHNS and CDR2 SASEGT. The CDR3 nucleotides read TGTGCCAGCAGTGCGACCGAGAACTATGGCTACACCTTC. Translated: CASSATENYGYTF.

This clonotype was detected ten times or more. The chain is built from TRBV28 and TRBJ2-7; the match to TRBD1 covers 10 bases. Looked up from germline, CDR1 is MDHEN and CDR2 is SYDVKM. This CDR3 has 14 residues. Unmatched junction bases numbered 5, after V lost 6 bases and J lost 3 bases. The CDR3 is CASSPTGGHYEQYF. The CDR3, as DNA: TGTGCCAGCAGCCCGACAGGGGGCCACTACGAGCAGTACTTC. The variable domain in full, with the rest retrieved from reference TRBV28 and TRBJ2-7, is DVKVTQSSRYLVKRTGEKVFLECVQDMDHENMFWYRQDPGLGLRLIYFSYDVKMKEKGDIPEGYSVSREKKERFSLILESASTNQTSMYLCASSPTGGHYEQYFGPGTRLTVT.

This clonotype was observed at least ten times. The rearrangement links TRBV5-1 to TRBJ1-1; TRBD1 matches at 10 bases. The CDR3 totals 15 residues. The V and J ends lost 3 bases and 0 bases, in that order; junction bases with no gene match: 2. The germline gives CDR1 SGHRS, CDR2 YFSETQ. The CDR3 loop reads CASSWTGGMNTEAFF. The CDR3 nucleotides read TGCGCCAGCAGCTGGACAGGGGGAATGAACACTGAAGCTTTCTTT.

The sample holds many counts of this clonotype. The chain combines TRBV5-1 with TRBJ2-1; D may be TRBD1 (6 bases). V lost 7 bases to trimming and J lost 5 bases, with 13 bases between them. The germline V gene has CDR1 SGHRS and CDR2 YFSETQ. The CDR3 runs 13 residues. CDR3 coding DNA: TGCGCCAGCGGGCCAGGGACAAACAATGAGCAGTTCTTC. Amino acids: CASGPGTNNEQFF.

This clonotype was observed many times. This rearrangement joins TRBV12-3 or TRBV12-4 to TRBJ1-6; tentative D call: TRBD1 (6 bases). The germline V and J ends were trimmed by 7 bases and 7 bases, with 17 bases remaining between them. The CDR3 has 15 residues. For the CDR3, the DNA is TGTGCCAGCACCCGGGGGGCGGGAAACAATTCACCCCTCCACTTT. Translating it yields CASTRGAGNNSPLHF.

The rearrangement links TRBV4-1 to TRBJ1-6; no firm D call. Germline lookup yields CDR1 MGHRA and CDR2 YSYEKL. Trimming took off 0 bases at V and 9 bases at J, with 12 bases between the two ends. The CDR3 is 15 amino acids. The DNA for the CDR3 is TGCGCCAGCAGCCAAGATAGGCAGCTGGGTTCACCCCTCCACTTT. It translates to CASSQDRQLGSPLHF.

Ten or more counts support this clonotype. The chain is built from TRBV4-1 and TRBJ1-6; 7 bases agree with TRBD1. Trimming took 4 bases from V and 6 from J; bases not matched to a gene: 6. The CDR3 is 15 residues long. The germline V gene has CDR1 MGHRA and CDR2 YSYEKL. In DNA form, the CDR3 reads TGCGCCAGCAGCCCGGGACAGACTGTTAATTCACCCCTCCACTTT. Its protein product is CASSPGQTVNSPLHF.

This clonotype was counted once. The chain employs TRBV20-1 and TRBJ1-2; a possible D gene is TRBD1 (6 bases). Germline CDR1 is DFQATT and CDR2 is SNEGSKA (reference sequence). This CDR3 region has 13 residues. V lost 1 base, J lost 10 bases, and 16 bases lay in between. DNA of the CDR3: TGCAGTGCTAGAGTAAGCGGGGGGCTGGACTACACCTTC. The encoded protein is CSARVSGGLDYTF.

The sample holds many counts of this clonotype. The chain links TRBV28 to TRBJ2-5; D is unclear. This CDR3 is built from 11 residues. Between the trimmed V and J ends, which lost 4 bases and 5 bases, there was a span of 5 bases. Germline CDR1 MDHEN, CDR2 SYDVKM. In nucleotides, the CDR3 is TGTGCCAGCAGTTCTCCGGAGACCCAGTACTTC. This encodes CASSSPETQYF.

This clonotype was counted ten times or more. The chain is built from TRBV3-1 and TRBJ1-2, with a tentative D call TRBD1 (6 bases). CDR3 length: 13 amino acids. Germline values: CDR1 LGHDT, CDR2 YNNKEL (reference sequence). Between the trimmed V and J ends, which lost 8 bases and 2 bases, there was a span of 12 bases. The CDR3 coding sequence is TGTGCCAGCCAACCGGACAGAAACTATGGCTACACCTTC. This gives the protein CASQPDRNYGYTF.

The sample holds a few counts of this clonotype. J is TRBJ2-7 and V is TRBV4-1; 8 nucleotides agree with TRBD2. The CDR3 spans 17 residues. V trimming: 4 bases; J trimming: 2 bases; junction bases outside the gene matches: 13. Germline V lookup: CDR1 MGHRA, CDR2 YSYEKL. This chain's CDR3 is CASSLIMAGGSTYEQYF. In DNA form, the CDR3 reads TGCGCCAGCAGCCTCATTATGGCGGGGGGCAGCACCTACGAGCAGTACTTC.

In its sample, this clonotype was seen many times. CDR3 amino acids: CASSTGANSPLHF. Written as DNA, the CDR3 is TGTGCCAGCAGTACAGGGGCGAATTCACCCCTCCACTTT. The V and J genes are TRBV6-4 and TRBJ1-6; 7 positions agree with TRBD1. The CDR3 spans 13 residues. Germline V lookup: CDR1 MRHNA, CDR2 SNTAGT. The J segment lost 7 bases and the V segment lost 5 bases, leaving 2 bases of the junction unmatched.

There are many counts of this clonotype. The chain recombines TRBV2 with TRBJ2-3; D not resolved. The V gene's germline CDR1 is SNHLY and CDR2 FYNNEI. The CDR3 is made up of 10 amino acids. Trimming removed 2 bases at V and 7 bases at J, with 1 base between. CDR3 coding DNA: TGTGCCAGCAGTGAATATACGCAGTATTTT. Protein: CASSEYTQYF.

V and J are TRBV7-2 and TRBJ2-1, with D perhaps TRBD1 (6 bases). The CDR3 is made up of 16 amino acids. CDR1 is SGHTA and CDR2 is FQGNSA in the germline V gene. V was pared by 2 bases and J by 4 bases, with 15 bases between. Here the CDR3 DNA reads TGTGCCAGCAGCTTATGGGGGCAGGGGACGTACAATGAGCAGTTCTTC. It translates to CASSLWGQGTYNEQFF.

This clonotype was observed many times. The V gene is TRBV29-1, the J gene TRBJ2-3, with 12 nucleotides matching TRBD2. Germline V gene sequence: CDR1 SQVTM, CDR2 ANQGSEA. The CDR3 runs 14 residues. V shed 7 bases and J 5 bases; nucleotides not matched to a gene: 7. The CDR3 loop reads CSAGRLAGEDTQYF. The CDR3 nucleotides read TGCAGCGCCGGAAGACTAGCGGGGGAAGATACGCAGTATTTT.

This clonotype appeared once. The DNA of the CDR3 is TGTGCCAGCAGAGCCGGACCAGCTGAAGCTTTCTTT. Residues: CASRAGPAEAFF. The chain links TRBV13 to TRBJ1-1; D remains ambiguous. The CDR3 contains 12 residues. The V end was cut by 6 bases, the J end by 6 bases, with 11 bases between. Germline CDR1 PRHDT, CDR2 FYEKMQ (reference sequence). The complete variable domain, with remaining parts taken from reference TRBV13 and TRBJ1-1, reads AAGVIQSPRHLIKEKRETATLKCYPIPRHDTVYWYQQGPGQDPQFLISFYEKMQSDKGSIPDRFSAQQFSDYHSELNMSSLELGDSALYFCASRAGPAEAFFGQGTRLTVV.

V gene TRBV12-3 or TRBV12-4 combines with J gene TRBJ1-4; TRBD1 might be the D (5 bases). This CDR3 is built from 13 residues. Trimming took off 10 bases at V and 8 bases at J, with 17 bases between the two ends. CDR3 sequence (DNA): TGTGCCACTTCGAGGGACCGAGAAGAAAAACTGTTTTTT. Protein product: CATSRDREEKLFF.

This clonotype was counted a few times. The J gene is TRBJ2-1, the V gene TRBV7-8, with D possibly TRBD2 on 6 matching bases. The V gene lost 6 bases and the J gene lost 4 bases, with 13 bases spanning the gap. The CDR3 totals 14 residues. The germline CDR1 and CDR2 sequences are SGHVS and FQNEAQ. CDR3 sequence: CASSRGSNYNEQFF. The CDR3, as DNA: TGTGCCAGCAGTCGGGGGTCTAATTACAATGAGCAGTTCTTC.